This T cell receptor beta chain stems from a study of cytomegalovirus exposure and HLA in healthy donors. The PCR was carried out with 60 Vbeta primers and 13 Jbeta primers. Sequencing was performed with immunoSEQ multiplex PCR; in TCRdb, only in-frame clones are kept and a portion is missing. The data hold about 140,000 clones, with 73% observed a single time. CDR1 SEHNR and CDR2 FQNEAQ come from the germline V gene (reference sequence). Deletions cut 5 bases from V and 2 bases from J, with 14 bases between. The CDR3 loop spans 15 amino acids. This clone was detected only a few times. This TCR came from a woman aged 40-49 years in good health and CMV-seronegative. The chain recombines TRBV7-9 with TRBJ2-3, with D perhaps matching TRBD1 (6 bases). Sequenced material: PBMCs. The CDR3 reads CASSPQYRDTDTQYF. The CDR3 region has the DNA TGTGCCAGCAGCCCCCAGTACAGGGACACAGATACGCAGTATTTT. Together with reference TRBV7-9 and TRBJ2-3, the CDR3 gives the full variable domain: DTGVSQNPRHKITKRGQNVTFRCDPISEHNRLYWYRQTLGQGPEFLTYFQNEAQLEKSRLLSDRFSAERPKGSFSTLEIQRTEQGDSAMYLCASSPQYRDTDTQYFGPGTRLTVL.